The rows below give T cell receptor beta chains drawn from one sample of a study of blood T cells in healthy people across ages. A single record per CDR3 protein comes from TCRdb applying MiXCR to the 5' RACE reads. The sample shows about 780,000 distinct CDR3 sequences, approximately 24% of them seen only once. The sample was also reused in another study, on T cells of mothers and their children.

Sequences were obtained from blood. These TCRs come from a boy between 10 and 17 years old in good health. Both conserved end residues are part of each CDR3. The D gene is left open where the match is weak.

J | V | D | DNA | CDR3
TRBJ1-2 | TRBV25-1 | TRBD1 | TGTGCCAGCAGTGGGCGGGGGACAGGGACTTATGGCTACACCTTC | CASSGRGTGTYGYTF
TRBJ2-3 | TRBV29-1 | TRBD2 | TGCAGCGTTCAAATCCTAGCGGGCACAGATACGCAGTATTTT | CSVQILAGTDTQYF
TRBJ2-7 | TRBV5-1 | - | TGCGCCAGCGGCGACCAGGGGCCCCCCTACGAGCAGTACTTC | CASGDQGPPYEQYF
TRBJ2-6 | TRBV7-9 | - | TGTGCCAGCAGCTTAGCGCAGGCCAGCTCTGGGGCCAACGTCCTGACTTTC | CASSLAQASSGANVLTF
TRBJ2-1 | TRBV2 | TRBD2 | TGTGCCAGCGAGCGGGGGGGTACAATCGAGCAGTTCTTC | CASERGGTIEQFF
TRBJ1-1 | TRBV10-3 | - | TGTGCCATCAGTTATGACAGGAACACTGAAGCTTTCTTT | CAISYDRNTEAFF
TRBJ1-3 | TRBV9 | - | TGTGCCAGCAGCGTAGATGGCGGGGTTTCTGGAAACACCATATATTTT | CASSVDGGVSGNTIYF
TRBJ2-1 | TRBV4-1 | - | TGCGCCAGCAGCCAAGATGGGACCGGCCTACGGCCTAGCTCCTACAATGAGCAGTTCTTC | CASSQDGTGLRPSSYNEQFF
TRBJ1-1 | TRBV29-1 | - | TGCAGCGTTTCAGGCAGTCTGAACACTGAAGCTTTCTTT | CSVSGSLNTEAFF
TRBJ2-5 | TRBV5-1 | TRBD1 | TGCGCCAGCAGCTCCGGGACAGGGGGCGGGGTCGAGCAATACTTC | CASSSGTGGGVEQYF
TRBJ2-7 | TRBV5-4 | - | TGTGCCAGCAGCGTACATCTACAGGAGGAGCAGTACTTC | CASSVHLQEEQYF
TRBJ1-2 | TRBV19 | - | TGTGCCAGTAGTATAGCGCGGGAAGATGGCTATGGCTACACCTTC | CASSIAREDGYGYTF
TRBJ1-2 | TRBV9 | - | TGTACCAGCAGCGCTTATAAGAGTGGCTACACCTTC | CTSSAYKSGYTF